This T cell receptor (beta chain) stems from a study of blood T cell repertoires in COVID-19. Overall study: In each case, the material was cDNA or gDNA derived from T cells, B-cell-depleted T cells, or PBMCs.

Per the original methods: Amplified reference gene primers provided the basis for estimating nucleated cell counts. Assay: immunoSEQ multiplex PCR; the TCRdb copy retains only in-frame clones and omits some. Clonal size and the V and J genes are those of that table, whereas D and trimming came from the DNA. Among approximately 250,000 clones, around four fifths were seen once, and the ten largest hold about 15%. Study members were between about 18 and 90 years old and lived in roughly 24 US regions. Participant-given clinical history determined each cohort assignment. The clonotype was recovered from a man aged 40-49 years who had recovered from COVID-19. Source material: PBMCs or T cells enriched from blood (not recorded which).

This chain's CDR3 is CASSLVGTGEASGRARAYEQYF. CDR3 sequence (DNA): TGCGCCAGCAGCTTGGTCGGGACAGGTGAGGCTAGCGGGAGGGCCCGCGCCTACGAGCAGTACTTC. The J gene is TRBJ2-7, the V gene TRBV5-1; TRBD2 matches at 12 bases. The CDR3 consists of 22 residues. Trimming took 0 bases from V and 2 from J; bases not matched to a gene: 21. Germline V lookup: CDR1 SGHRS, CDR2 YFSETQ.